This TCR beta chain was profiled in a study of cytomegalovirus exposure and HLA in healthy donors (dated by TCRdb to about 2017). Describing the broader study: An earlier analysis of approximately 640 of the donors reported about 290 Gb of sequence data and some 100 million unique TCR beta sequences from about 200 million T cells. Of the 300 to 500 genotyped donors, approximately 80% were placed in the genetic ancestry cluster associated with self-reported Caucasian donors. Typing coverage differed by locus: A, B, C, DRB1 and DQB1 were typed in roughly 629-640 donors, DQA1 in 500 to 550, DPA1 in some 570, and DPB1 in approximately 450. The study aimed to test whether signatures of past pathogen exposure could be identified by cataloging public T cell receptors. An earlier analysis of some 600 of the donors applied high-throughput TCR beta sequencing to assess whether each TCR beta V gene segment acted as functional or pseudogenic. The study used immunosequencing to profile the T cell repertoires of approximately 690 subjects and linked those repertoires to cytomegalovirus serostatus. An early release covering approximately 600 HLA-typed donors comprised 250 to 350 gigabases of sequencing data and approximately 85 million unique TCR sequences. Along with the approximately 620-subject first cohort, a separate validation cohort of approximately 110 different subjects was used. Every discovery cohort repertoire had been produced on one sequencing platform. The later analysis used no new phenotypic data to find candidate immune exposures, relying instead on TCR beta sequences and their occurrence across donors. A later analysis re-examined previously published TCR beta repertoires from more than 550 donors and added high-resolution HLA genotyping to investigate patterns of TCR occurrence. Across some 400 genotyped donors of the cohort, an average of about 220,000 unique TCR beta nucleotide sequences per donor were sequenced, and 15% to 20% of those sequences were non-productive. Donor age, sex, ethnicity and CMV serostatus were compiled alongside the repertoire data. A later genetic analysis took genome-wide SNP genotypes for about three fifths of the 666 donors and used that subset as a discovery cohort. HLA typing included class I and class II loci at four-digit resolution. High-throughput TCR immunosequencing, statistical association of individual TCRs with disease status, and machine learning were combined to predict cytomegalovirus infection status. Roughly five DR-DQ haplotypes were handled as single units for association and clustering, since linkage in the cohort was strong. What the study reported, not specific to this receptor: A later analysis found that most CMV-associated TCR beta chains appeared HLA-restricted, with HLA associations seemingly driven largely by CMV exposure. In an earlier analysis of 587 of the donors, most TCR beta V segments appeared in productive rearrangements about 87% or about 30% of the time, broadly matching IMGT annotations. Roughly uniform sequencing depth across donors was assumed in presence/absence analyses, although this assumption may not hold. Because HLA typing was missing for some donors at each locus, association tests included only the typed subset. According to the authors, the approach could potentially be generalized to other disease states and immunological phenotypes. The 87-base-pair reads could not distinguish some IMGT-functional V segments, including TRBV6-2 and TRBV6-3, so those segments were excluded. Linkage disequilibrium might explain the correlated functional status among segregating V segments, but an unknown experimental factor could not be ruled out. In both the original and validation cohorts, the classifier was reported to diagnose cytomegalovirus status with high specificity and sensitivity. CMV serostatus was the only immune exposure information available for the cohort. An association between a missense DCLRE1C variant and V-gene and J-gene trimming of TCR beta chains was found in a later genetic analysis and replicated in an independent cohort. Most TCR sequences were seen in very few donors, while some public TCRs were found in many individuals. When HLA alleles, especially DR and DQ, strongly co-occurred, attributing TCR associations to individual alleles was difficult. In a later analysis, HLA-associated TCR beta chains were found to be more clonally expanded and to have lower generation probabilities than equally common non-associated chains. In a later analysis, the rate of TCR association differed among HLA loci, with DRB1 alleles having the most associated TCRs and HLA-C alleles having the fewest. According to a later analysis, parvovirus B19, influenza, CMV and Epstein-Barr virus appeared linked to several top co-occurrence clusters. A cluster of highly shared sequence variants was judged likely to be a technical artifact of the sequencing pipeline. A later analysis associated 16,951 TCR beta sequences with specific HLA alleles at a false discovery rate of 0.05. In vitro tests confirmed that a few of the cytomegalovirus-associated TCR beta chains recognize cytomegalovirus antigens. Because counts were too low, roughly 18 rarely observed V segments, including chromosome 9 orphons, were left out of the earlier analysis of approximately 580 of the donors. A further reported finding was that TCR beta sequences accurately predicted the HLA-A and HLA-B alleles for most subjects in the first cohort. Only TCR beta chains were sequenced in this cohort, and the absence of alpha or paired-chain data limited detectable features. In the study, roughly 160 TCR beta chains were listed as associated with cytomegalovirus. Compared with the roughly 700-donor mean, donors in an Asian-associated ancestry cluster had fewer N-insertions in productive TCRs, according to a later genetic analysis.

V is pared back by 5 bases and J by 6 bases, with 18 bases lying between the germline termini. Including the terminal cysteine and phenylalanine, the CDR3 comprises 14 residues. Left in the record is the CDR3 DNA by itself, 42 bases read in frame from the first base. Looking up the germline V gene yields CDR1 SGHDT and CDR2 YYEEEE. The cohort was made up of 500 to 850 healthy bone marrow donors. All cohort members were sampled while nominally healthy, although unrecorded immune exposures were likely present. CMV serostatus was recorded as positive for about 310 and negative for about 55% of the roughly 700 cohort members, whereas no CMV serostatus was recorded for the donor in question. A peripheral blood sample was collected from each donor, and TCR beta sequencing was performed on peripheral blood mononuclear cells. Genomic DNA was extracted from the blood cell samples with the Qiagen DNeasy Blood Extraction Kit.

Library preparation was by the immunoSEQ multiplex PCR assay. For the multiplex PCR, a mixture combining 60 forward primers for TCR Vbeta segments and 13 reverse primers for TCR Jbeta segments was used. The CDR3 region of rearranged TCR beta genes was amplified from genomic DNA with a multiplex PCR assay. Amplified TCR beta libraries were sequenced as 87-base-pair reads on the Illumina HiSeq System. Under the source paper's analysis protocol: In a later analysis, tens of millions of unique TCR beta chains were counted across the 500 to 700 repertoires, and roughly 10 million of these chains were shared by at least two donors. Raw reads were error-corrected and collapsed into unique sequences by a nearest-neighbor algorithm in which closely related sequences were merged to remove PCR and sequencing errors. Alignment of CDR3 sequences to IMGT reference sequences was used to assign V, D and J gene segments. For a sequence to be retained, at least a six-nucleotide match to both a V gene segment and a J gene segment was required. Rearrangements were classified as productive when the CDR3 lacked stop codons and remained in frame with V and J, and all other rearrangements were classified as non-productive. CDR3 was defined by IMGT convention, running from the second conserved V-encoded cysteine to the conserved J-encoded phenylalanine. In an earlier analysis of roughly 580 of the donors, sequences lacking an unambiguous match to a single V gene segment were excluded. In an earlier analysis of 500 to 750 of the donors, V segments were called functional above 56.7% productive rearrangements and were called segregating when the between-donor standard deviation exceeded 5%. To diagnose cytomegalovirus status from the catalog of TCR beta chain sequences, a statistical classification framework was built. In a later analysis, V and J genes were assigned by comparing TCR nucleotide sequences against IMGT/GENE-DB human TR gene sequences. In a later analysis, CDR3 sequences and most-parsimonious VDJ recombination scenarios were assigned using the TCRdist pipeline. In a later analysis, each TCR beta chain was defined by its CDR3 amino acid sequence together with its V-gene family, and reads lacking a unique V-gene family were excluded. In a later analysis, some 600 highly shared, low-generation-probability nucleotide sequences were removed to address suspected cross-contamination and a sequencing artifact. In a later analysis, a clonal expansion index for each public chain was calculated from normalized within-repertoire ranks of inferred template counts. In a later analysis, generation probabilities were computed using a VDJ recombination model fitted to out-of-frame rearrangements, and the results were checked against IGoR. In a later analysis, TCR-TCR, TCR-HLA and TCR-CMV co-occurrence was scored with hypergeometric tests, and a repertoire-size bias correction was applied to TCR pairs. To estimate false discovery rates, a later analysis permuted the HLA or CMV assignments 20 times. A later analysis grouped co-occurring TCRs with DBSCAN, adding TCRdist sequence similarity when clustering within HLA-allele-positive subsets. Co-occurrence clustering excluded repertoires with fewer than 30,000 or more than 120,000 public chains, plus five with anomalous nucleotide sharing. TCRdb stores this immuneACCESS table with in-frame sequences only. Part of the clones is absent; in the studies checked, under half of the shortfall reflects unresolved V genes, and no reason is known for the rest. From that table come the V and J calls and clone size; the DNA was used to work out D and trimming. The sample records around 160,000 clones, roughly 76% of which are singletons. The biggest ten clones account for more than 1.5% of the sample.

As regards this clone: The specificity of this receptor is unknown. Base qualities are not provided; no much larger clone lies one nucleotide away.

The V gene is TRBV5-6 and the J gene is TRBJ2-7; tentative D gene TRBD2, with 6 bases matching. The clonotype was recovered from a human donor in good health. Sequencing input: PBMCs. The CDR3 here reads CASRLMAGRSEQYF. At the DNA level, the sequence is TGTGCCAGCAGACTGATGGCGGGGCGGAGCGAGCAGTACTTC.